These 17 T cell receptor beta chains were sequenced from one sample in a study of blood T cell repertoires in COVID-19. The protocol was immunoSEQ multiplex PCR, while the TCRdb copy is restricted to in-frame clones and leaves out a portion. The repertoire holds 100,000 to 110,000 clones, with 70% to 90% as singletons. The specimen was peripheral blood. These TCRs come from a human donor in a cohort sampled during active COVID-19.

In this sample, this clone turned up once. J is TRBJ2-6 and V is TRBV7-2; TRBD2 matches 11 bases. Germline V gene sequence: CDR1 SGHTA, CDR2 FQGNSA. Trimming at V came to 6 bases and at J to 0 bases, leaving 10 bases not matched to a gene. The CDR3 is 19 residues long. The CDR3 region has the DNA TGTGCCAGCAGTCGTTTCGGACTAGCGGGTATCTCTGGGGCCAACGTCCTGACTTTC. This translates into CASSRFGLAGISGANVLTF.

The V gene is TRBV4-3, the J gene TRBJ2-7, with 7 bases that match TRBD1. Germline V gives CDR1 LGHNA, CDR2 YSLEER. Unmatched junction bases numbered 2, after V lost 0 bases and J lost 3 bases. The CDR3 contains 14 residues. CDR3 coding DNA: TGCGCCAGCAGCCAAGATCGGGACAGCTACGAGCAGTACTTC. It specifies CASSQDRDSYEQYF.

The V gene is TRBV2, the J gene TRBJ2-5, with no clear D. Per germline, CDR1 SNHLY and CDR2 FYNNEI. The length of the CDR3 is 15 residues. V lost 3 bases and J lost 0, with 11 bases in between. DNA of the CDR3: TGTGCCAGCAGTGATTACAGAGAGTACCAAGAGACCCAGTACTTC. Its translation is CASSDYREYQETQYF.

The chain combines TRBV19 with TRBJ2-1; 7 bases line up with TRBD1. This CDR3 is built from 18 residues. Trimming cost V 6 bases and J 2 bases; bases outside gene matches: 16. Germline values: CDR1 LNHDA, CDR2 SQIVND (reference sequence). DNA of the CDR3: TGTGCCAGTAGACTCCTCACAGGGGCCAAGGGCCCCTACAATGAGCAGTTCTTC. Amino acids: CASRLLTGAKGPYNEQFF.

The rearrangement uses TRBV7-2 and TRBJ1-5, with a tentative D call TRBD1 (6 bases). The germline gives CDR1 SGHTA, CDR2 FQGNSA. V shed 5 bases and J shed 3 bases, with 14 bases lying between them. The CDR3 spans 15 residues. The CDR3 coding sequence is TGTGCCAGCAGCCCAGGGGCGGGTCCCAATCAGCCCCAGCATTTT. Its translation: CASSPGAGPNQPQHF.

The V gene is TRBV27, the J gene TRBJ1-5, with D perhaps matching TRBD1 (5 bases). The germline CDR1 and CDR2 sequences are MNHEY and SMNVEV (reference sequence). This CDR3 has 15 residues. With 2 bases removed from V and 3 bases from J, the gap between germline ends came to 11 bases. In DNA form, the CDR3 reads TGTGCCAGCAGTTTAGGAGGGGTCTCCAATCAGCCCCAGCATTTT. This translates into CASSLGGVSNQPQHF.

The J gene is TRBJ1-1, the V gene TRBV10-2, with D unresolved. Trimming took 7 bases from V and 7 from J, leaving 10 bases between them. Germline CDR1 WSHSY, CDR2 SAAADI. This CDR3 has 11 amino acids. CDR3 sequence (DNA): TGCGCCAGCATGACGGGATATGAAGCTTTCTTT. It translates to CASMTGYEAFF.

The chain is built from TRBV18 and TRBJ1-1; no clear D. The CDR3 is 16 residues long. Germline V gene sequence: CDR1 KGHSH, CDR2 LQKENI. Trimming took off 8 bases at V and 1 base at J, with 20 bases between the two ends. CDR3 protein: CASTSSFVPGNTEAFF. CDR3 DNA sequence: TGTGCCAGCACGTCATCCTTTGTCCCGGGGAACACTGAAGCTTTCTTT.

The CDR3 spells CASSFGGDTGELFF. The CDR3, as DNA: TGTGCCAGCAGCTTCGGCGGAGACACCGGGGAGCTGTTTTTT. This chain links TRBV11-2 with TRBJ2-2, with D unclear. The germline V and J ends were trimmed by 3 bases and 3 bases, with 8 bases remaining between them. The CDR3 is 14 residues long. Germline V gene lookup returns CDR1 SGHAT and CDR2 FQNNGV.

This chain joins TRBV5-4 and TRBJ2-3; 7 bases are a match to TRBD1. The CDR3 totals 14 residues. V lost 3 bases, J lost 5 bases, and 6 bases stayed unmatched. The V gene's germline CDR1 is SGHNT and CDR2 YYREEE (reference sequence). CDR3 nucleotides: TGTGCCAGCAGCTGGACCGACAGGGTAGATACGCAGTATTTT. Protein: CASSWTDRVDTQYF. The entire variable domain, with the rest obtained from reference TRBV5-4 and TRBJ2-3, is as follows: ETGVTQSPTHLIKTRGQQVTLRCSSQSGHNTVSWYQQALGQGPQFIFQYYREEENGRGNFPPRFSGLQFPNYSSELNVNALELDDSALYLCASSWTDRVDTQYFGPGTRLTVL.

This sequence joins TRBV19 and TRBJ1-3, with 10 bases aligning to TRBD1. CDR3 length: 17 amino acids. The germline V gene encodes CDR1 LNHDA and CDR2 SQIVND (reference sequence). V was clipped by 5 bases and J by 2 bases; unmatched bases: 9. Here the CDR3 reads CASSLSGTGATGNTIYF. As DNA, the CDR3 is TGTGCCAGTAGTCTGTCCGGGACAGGGGCTACTGGAAACACCATATATTTT.

This chain joins TRBV2 and TRBJ2-7, with 11 bases aligning to TRBD1. The V gene's germline CDR1 is SNHLY and CDR2 FYNNEI. The junction had 2 bases not matched to a gene; V was cut back by 4 bases and J by 6 bases. The CDR3 covers 13 residues. The CDR3 spells CASSGTGGFEQYF. The CDR3 nucleotides read TGTGCCAGCAGTGGGACAGGGGGCTTCGAGCAGTACTTC.

This chain links TRBV7-9 with TRBJ1-3; 8 bases agree with TRBD1. Per germline, CDR1 SEHNR and CDR2 FQNEAQ (reference sequence). This CDR3 is 14 amino acids long. V dropped 5 bases and J dropped 4; count of bases not matched to a gene: 4. The CDR3 loop is CASSEAGGGNTIYF. Here the CDR3 DNA reads TGTGCCAGCAGCGAAGCAGGGGGCGGAAACACCATATATTTT.

The chain is built from TRBV9 and TRBJ1-2; D not resolved. Per the germline V gene, CDR1 is SGDLS and CDR2 is YYNGEE. This CDR3 contains 12 residues. The V gene lost 0 bases and the J gene lost 7 bases, with 7 bases spanning the gap. CDR3 region: CASSVAWAGYTF. The CDR3 nucleotides are TGTGCCAGCAGCGTAGCTTGGGCTGGCTACACCTTC.

The chain combines TRBV7-9 with TRBJ2-3; a weak D match, TRBD2 (6 bases). CDR3 length equals 13 residues. Germline values: CDR1 SEHNR, CDR2 FQNEAQ (reference sequence). V was cut by 1 base and J by 5 bases, with 7 bases left in between. CDR3 nucleotide sequence: TGTGCCAGCAGCTTAGTGGGGGGAGATACGCAGTATTTT. Amino acid sequence: CASSLVGGDTQYF.

The chain carries TRBV5-4 and TRBJ2-2; 9 bases are shared with TRBD2. The V and J ends lost 10 bases and 4 bases, in that order; junction bases with no gene match: 5. CDR1 SGHNT and CDR2 YYREEE come from the germline V gene (reference sequence). The CDR3 is 13 amino acids. CDR3 DNA: TGTGCCCTCGCGGGAGGGCCCACCGGGGAGCTGTTTTTT. Translation gives CALAGGPTGELFF.

The chain couples TRBV6-2 or TRBV6-3 to TRBJ2-3; no reliable D call. In germline, CDR1 is MNHEY, CDR2 SVGEGT. The CDR3 consists of 12 residues. V lost 4 bases and J lost 5, with 7 bases in between. CDR3 nucleotides: TGTGCCAGCAGTTTAGCCGGAGATACGCAGTATTTT. Protein product: CASSLAGDTQYF.